This is a list of T cell receptor beta chains from one sample in a study of early T cells in non-severe SARS-CoV-2 infection. TCRdb passed the 5' RACE reads through MiXCR, listing each CDR3 protein once. The table has about 60,000 distinct CDR3 sequences, over 10% seen once. What was sequenced was whole blood. The receptors here all came from an adult who was a healthcare worker with PCR-confirmed SARS-CoV-2 infection or an uninfected control (not recorded which). CDR3s include the opening cysteine and the closing phenylalanine or tryptophan. A D gene is named only where the DNA matches it firmly. Expanded clones get a size class; other rows say once, few or many, or leave the size out.

CASSQGGGYNEQFF	TGTGCCAGCAGCCAAGGTGGGGGGTACAATGAGCAGTTCTTC	few	14	TRBV12-3/TRBV12-4	TRBJ2-1	NA
CASSYSLGVSRNSYNEQFF	TGTGCCAGCAGTTACAGTTTAGGGGTTAGCAGAAACTCCTACAATGAGCAGTTCTTC	many	19	TRBV6-2/TRBV6-3	TRBJ2-1	NA
CASSQGDLIAKNIQYF	TGTGCCAGCAGCCAAGGAGACCTAATAGCCAAAAACATTCAGTACTTC	NA	16	TRBV4-2	TRBJ2-4	NA
CASSLRVSQPQHF	TGTGCCAGCAGCTTACGGGTGAGTCAGCCCCAGCATTTT	NA	13	TRBV7-2	TRBJ1-5	NA
CSFGGSTDTQYF	TGCAGCTTCGGCGGGAGCACAGATACGCAGTATTTT	NA	12	TRBV29-1	TRBJ2-3	NA
CASSLSLSNQPQHF	TGTGCCAGCAGTTTGTCTCTTAGCAATCAGCCCCAGCATTTT	few	14	TRBV28	TRBJ1-5	NA
CASSVAPGPNTGELFF	TGTGCCAGCAGCGTAGCCCCCGGTCCGAACACCGGGGAGCTGTTTTTT	NA	16	TRBV9	TRBJ2-2	NA
CASSVEGNTIYF	TGTGCCAGCAGCGTAGAGGGAAACACCATATATTTT	few	12	TRBV9	TRBJ1-3	NA
CASSLARGDYNEQFF	TGCGCCAGCAGCTTGGCCCGGGGGGACTACAATGAGCAGTTCTTC	NA	15	TRBV5-1	TRBJ2-1	TRBD2
CASSLEASYGESPLHF	TGTGCCAGCAGTTTAGAAGCATCCTACGGGGAATCACCCCTCCACTTT	NA	16	TRBV28	TRBJ1-6	NA
CASSPPGEGYTF	TGTGCCAGCAGCCCCCCCGGGGAAGGCTACACCTTC	many	12	TRBV7-9	TRBJ1-2	NA
CATSEAGSQETQYF	TGTGCCACCAGTGAAGCGGGATCTCAAGAGACCCAGTACTTC	few	14	TRBV24-1	TRBJ2-5	TRBD2
CASGAGHASTDTQYF	TGCGCCAGCGGGGCTGGGCATGCTAGCACAGATACGCAGTATTTT	many	15	TRBV5-1	TRBJ2-3	NA
CSARPGRGHSPLHF	TGCAGTGCCCGGCCGGGCAGAGGGCATTCACCCCTCCACTTT	few	14	TRBV20-1	TRBJ1-6	NA
CASSSGLAGVEQFF	TGCGCCAGCAGCTCGGGACTAGCGGGAGTTGAGCAGTTCTTC	many	14	TRBV5-1	TRBJ2-1	TRBD2
CASSARSASYNEQFF	TGTGCCAGCAGCGCAAGGAGCGCTTCCTACAATGAGCAGTTCTTC	few	15	TRBV7-8	TRBJ2-1	NA
CASSVGQLAKNIQYF	TGTGCCAGCAGTGTGGGACAGCTAGCCAAAAACATTCAGTACTTC	many	15	TRBV28	TRBJ2-4	TRBD1
CASSLRGSTSYNEQFF	TGTGCCAGCAGCCTTAGGGGGAGTACCTCCTACAATGAGCAGTTCTTC	NA	16	TRBV28	TRBJ2-1	NA
CAISGGLRDTGELFF	TGTGCCATCAGTGGGGGTCTTAGGGACACCGGGGAGCTGTTTTTT	many	15	TRBV10-3	TRBJ2-2	NA
CASSPLGDYGYTF	TGTGCCAGCAGCCCACTGGGGGACTATGGCTACACCTTC	many	13	TRBV11-2	TRBJ1-2	NA
CASSLGLAGEKDIQYF	TGTGCCAGCAGCTTAGGACTAGCGGGAGAAAAGGACATTCAGTACTTC	few	16	TRBV11-3	TRBJ2-4	TRBD2
CASSLLVQETQYF	TGCGCCAGCAGCCTCCTAGTCCAAGAGACCCAGTACTTC	few	13	TRBV4-1	TRBJ2-5	NA
CSAPDRLSGNTIYF	TGCAGTGCGCCTGACAGGCTCTCTGGAAACACCATATATTTT	few	14	TRBV20-1	TRBJ1-3	NA
CASSSIDFPYEQYF	TGTGCCAGCAGCTCCATAGATTTCCCCTACGAGCAGTACTTC	few	14	TRBV27	TRBJ2-7	NA
CASSRVASYNSPLHF	TGTGCCAGCAGCCGGGTCGCCTCCTATAATTCACCCCTCCACTTT	many	15	TRBV12-3/TRBV12-4	TRBJ1-6	NA
CASSLGTGEQYF	TGTGCCAGCAGCTTAGGGACAGGGGAGCAGTACTTC	many	12	TRBV7-6	TRBJ2-7	TRBD1
CASSAAGELFF	TGTGCCAGCAGTGCGGCCGGGGAGCTGTTTTTT	once	11	TRBV2	TRBJ2-2	NA
CASTPGEQYF	TGTGCCAGCACCCCCGGCGAGCAGTACTTC	NA	10	TRBV21-1	TRBJ2-7	NA
CASSLRRGSYEQYF	TGTGCCAGCAGCCTCAGACGGGGCTCCTACGAGCAGTACTTC	many	14	TRBV6-2/TRBV6-3	TRBJ2-7	NA
CASTGLSFHEQYF	TGTGCCAGCACGGGGCTAAGTTTCCACGAGCAGTACTTC	many	13	TRBV28	TRBJ2-7	NA
CASSGGGSPYNEQFF	TGTGCCAGCTCCGGGGGGGGGAGCCCCTACAATGAGCAGTTCTTC	many	15	TRBV18	TRBJ2-1	TRBD2
CSARGGSINQPQHF	TGCAGTGCTAGGGGGGGGTCGATCAATCAGCCCCAGCATTTT	few	14	TRBV20-1	TRBJ1-5	NA
CSARKGGGSRVNEQFF	TGCAGTGCTAGAAAGGGGGGAGGGAGCCGGGTCAATGAGCAGTTCTTC	NA	16	TRBV20-1	TRBJ2-1	NA
CASRAGQSAGELFF	TGTGCCAGCAGAGCAGGGCAGTCTGCCGGGGAGCTGTTTTTT	few	14	TRBV7-2	TRBJ2-2	NA
CASSPGTGPFVEQFF	TGTGCCAGCAGTCCCGGGACAGGGCCTTTTGTTGAGCAGTTCTTC	NA	15	TRBV6-4	TRBJ2-1	TRBD1
CASSPLAGLSTDTQYF	TGTGCCAGCAGTCCTTTAGCGGGACTTAGCACAGATACGCAGTATTTT	NA	16	TRBV6-9	TRBJ2-3	TRBD2
CASSRTGALSSYNEQFF	TGTGCCAGCAGTCGGACAGGGGCCCTTAGCTCCTACAATGAGCAGTTCTTC	NA	17	TRBV7-3	TRBJ2-1	TRBD1
CASSPLASGRGETQYF	TGTGCCAGCAGCCCTTTGGCTAGCGGGAGGGGAGAGACCCAGTACTTC	many	16	TRBV5-6	TRBJ2-5	TRBD2
CASSLDSGSGDEQFF	TGTGCCAGCAGCTTAGATAGCGGGAGTGGGGATGAGCAGTTCTTC	few	15	TRBV11-2	TRBJ2-1	TRBD2
CASSVAGISANEQYF	TGTGCCAGCAGCGTAGCAGGGATCAGCGCGAACGAGCAGTACTTC	many	15	TRBV9	TRBJ2-7	NA
CANEPGLAGVADTQYF	TGCGCCAACGAACCGGGACTAGCGGGAGTAGCAGATACGCAGTATTTT	many	16	TRBV5-1	TRBJ2-3	TRBD2
CSASPGVTGELFF	TGCAGTGCTAGCCCAGGGGTGACCGGGGAGCTGTTTTTT	few	13	TRBV20-1	TRBJ2-2	NA
CASSLDGDLNTEAFF	TGTGCCAGCAGCTTGGACGGCGACTTGAACACTGAAGCTTTCTTT	many	15	TRBV5-6	TRBJ1-1	NA
CASSQDLSGSSYNEQFF	TGTGCCAGCAGCCAAGATTTGTCCGGGAGCTCCTACAATGAGCAGTTCTTC	few	17	TRBV3-1	TRBJ2-1	NA
CASSLVGGSSYNEQFF	TGTGCCAGCAGCTTAGTCGGCGGGAGCTCCTACAATGAGCAGTTCTTC	NA	16	TRBV7-3	TRBJ2-1	TRBD2
CASRQGRGPDTQYF	TGTGCCAGCAGACAAGGGCGCGGACCAGATACGCAGTATTTT	NA	14	TRBV25-1	TRBJ2-3	NA
CASSLGLAGGEQFF	TGTGCCAGCAGCTTAGGACTAGCGGGAGGTGAGCAGTTCTTC	NA	14	TRBV7-3	TRBJ2-1	TRBD2
CASSRRRDPSYEQYF	TGTGCCAGCAGCCGCCGCCGGGACCCTTCCTACGAGCAGTACTTC	few	15	TRBV5-6	TRBJ2-7	NA
CASSQGAGPNTEAFF	TGTGCCAGCAGCCAAGGGGCAGGGCCGAACACTGAAGCTTTCTTT	NA	15	TRBV4-2	TRBJ1-1	NA